This T cell receptor (beta chain) was sequenced during a study of blood T cells in healthy people across ages. PCR was performed a second time for about 6 to 11 cycles using a sample-barcoded 5' primer and a J-beta primer mix. TCRdb called the 5' RACE reads again in MiXCR, with one record for every CDR3 protein. Found here are approximately 780,000 distinct CDR3 sequences, roughly 25% of them singletons; the top ten hold about 2.9%. Notes on the study in general: Per million T cells, the diversity of TCR beta decreased roughly linearly as age advanced. CMV status of donors was unknown, possibly confounding expanded clonotype changes.

Note on this clonotype: Its cognate antigen is unknown.

The germline V gene encodes CDR1 LNHNV and CDR2 YYDKDF (reference sequence). J lost 4 bases, V lost 0 bases, and 3 bases had no gene match. This CDR3 has 14 amino acids. The same sample was also used in a study of T cells of mothers and their children.

The chain links TRBV15 to TRBJ2-7; 7 bases map to TRBD1. Sequencing was done on a sample of blood. This clonotype originated in a boy aged 5-17 years in good health. CDR3 in DNA: TGTGCCACCAGCAGAGACAGGGGGACGTACGAGCAGTACTTC. As protein: CATSRDRGTYEQYF.